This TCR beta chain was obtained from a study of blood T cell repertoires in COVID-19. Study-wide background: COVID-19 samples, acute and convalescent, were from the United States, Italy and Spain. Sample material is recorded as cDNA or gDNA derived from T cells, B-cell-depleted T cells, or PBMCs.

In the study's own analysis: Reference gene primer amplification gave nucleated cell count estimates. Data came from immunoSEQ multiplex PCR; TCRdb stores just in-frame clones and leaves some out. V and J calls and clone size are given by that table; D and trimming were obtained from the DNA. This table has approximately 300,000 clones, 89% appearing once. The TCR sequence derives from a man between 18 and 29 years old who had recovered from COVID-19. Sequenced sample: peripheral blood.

DNA of the CDR3: TGTGCCAGCAGCGTAGATCTGGGACAGGCACAGGAGCAGTACTTC. Residues: CASSVDLGQAQEQYF. The rearrangement links TRBV9 to TRBJ2-7; 8 bases align to TRBD1. Germline-derived CDR1 and CDR2 are SGDLS and YYNGEE. This CDR3 is 15 amino acids long. The V segment lost 0 bases and the J segment 7 bases; nucleotides outside the gene matches: 9. Together with reference TRBV9 and TRBJ2-7, the CDR3 gives the full variable domain: DSGVTQTPKHLITATGQRVTLRCSPRSGDLSVYWYQQSLDQGLQFLIQYYNGEERAKGNILERFSAQQFPDLHSELNLSSLELGDSALYFCASSVDLGQAQEQYFGPGTRLTVT.